This passage covers 9 T cell receptor beta chains from one sample sequenced in a study of blood T cells in healthy people across ages. Next came a second PCR, run for about 7 to 12 cycles, which used a sample-barcoded 5' primer along with a J-beta primer mix. One entry per CDR3 protein, called by TCRdb with MiXCR from the 5' RACE reads. The repertoire has about 1.8 million distinct CDR3 sequences, about 49% of them found once; the top ten carry approximately 2%. Sequenced input: blood. Source of these receptors: a woman aged 40-49 years in good health.

The chain has TRBV6-5 and TRBJ2-7; 7 bases match TRBD1. The CDR3 is 14 residues long. V gave up 5 bases and J gave up 3 bases; unmatched junction bases: 7. Looked up from germline, CDR1 is MNHEY and CDR2 is SVGAGI. For the CDR3, the DNA is TGTGCCAGCAGTAAATCGGGACAGATCTACGAGCAGTACTTC. It encodes CASSKSGQIYEQYF.

This clonotype was detected only a few times. The chain employs TRBV6-5 and TRBJ2-3; 7 positions match TRBD1. V gave up 4 bases and J gave up 5 bases; unmatched junction bases: 12. Per the germline V gene, CDR1 is MNHEY and CDR2 is SVGAGI. This CDR3 is built from 16 residues. DNA of the CDR3: TGTGCCAGCAGTTTACAGGGGTCGGCTAGAATAGATACGCAGTATTTT. Translated, it gives CASSLQGSARIDTQYF.

The gene calls are TRBV9 and TRBJ1-3, with 7 bases matching TRBD1. The CDR3 has 15 residues. The V gene end was trimmed by 3 bases and the J gene end by 0 bases; junction bases not matched to a gene: 3. Germline loops: CDR1 SGDLS, CDR2 YYNGEE. This CDR3 reads CASSGGQISGNTIYF. The CDR3 bases are TGTGCCAGCAGCGGGGGACAGATCTCTGGAAACACCATATATTTT. Filled out from reference TRBV9 and TRBJ1-3, the complete variable domain reads DSGVTQTPKHLITATGQRVTLRCSPRSGDLSVYWYQQSLDQGLQFLIQYYNGEERAKGNILERFSAQQFPDLHSELNLSSLELGDSALYFCASSGGQISGNTIYFGEGSWLTVV.

This clonotype occurred once. The junction and the germline gene differ at one end; a read error may be behind it. The rearrangement joins TRBV7-9 to TRBJ2-3, with D perhaps TRBD1 or TRBD2 (5 bases each). Germline CDR1 and CDR2: SEHNR and FQNEAQ (reference sequence). This CDR3 has 18 residues. Here the CDR3 DNA reads TGTGCCAGCAGCCTCTGGGAGTGGGGGACCTCTAGCACAGATATGCAGTATTTT. It specifies CASSLWEWGTSSTDMQYF.

A single count supports this clonotype. This sequence joins TRBV29-1 and TRBJ2-1; no clear D. The CDR3 totals 12 residues. Trimming took 7 bases from V and 10 from J, leaving 17 bases between them. Per germline, CDR1 SQVTM and CDR2 ANQGSEA. The CDR3 nucleotides read TGCAGCGCCCACGGGCTAGAGAAGGAGCAGTTCTTC. This codes for CSAHGLEKEQFF.

J is TRBJ2-1 and V is TRBV4-3; possible D gene TRBD1, 6 bases. The CDR3 is 14 residues long. Between the trimmed V and J ends, which lost 6 bases and 4 bases, there was a span of 13 bases. Germline CDR1 is LGHNA and CDR2 is YSLEER. The DNA for the CDR3 is TGCGCCAGCAGTGAGACAGGAGAGTACAATGAGCAGTTCTTC. Translated: CASSETGEYNEQFF.

This clonotype has a handful of counts. The chain recombines TRBV6-5 with TRBJ2-5; 10 bases align to TRBD1. The CDR3 loop spans 15 amino acids. V was pared by 10 bases and J by 6 bases, with 14 bases of the junction left unmatched. CDR1 is MNHEY and CDR2 is SVGAGI in the germline V gene. This CDR3 reads CATSGGTGVRQTQYF. CDR3 sequence (DNA): TGTGCCACTTCAGGTGGGACAGGGGTAAGGCAGACCCAGTACTTC.

Only one count was recorded for this clonotype. This chain joins TRBV11-2 and TRBJ2-7; maybe TRBD2 (5 bases). Germline V lookup: CDR1 SGHAT, CDR2 FQNNGV. Trimming shortened V by 1 base and J by 6 bases, and 10 bases separated the two germline ends. The CDR3 has 13 amino acids. This CDR3 is CASSLVSGSEQYF. As DNA, the CDR3 is TGTGCCAGCAGCTTAGTTTCGGGGAGCGAGCAGTACTTC.

This clonotype was detected a few times. The rearrangement links TRBV3-1 to TRBJ2-3; TRBD1 matches 10 bases. Germline V gene sequence: CDR1 LGHDT, CDR2 YNNKEL (reference sequence). The CDR3 covers 19 residues. The V segment lost 2 bases and the J segment 3 bases; nucleotides outside the gene matches: 14. The CDR3, as DNA: TGTGCCAGCAGCCAAATCCCGGGACAGGGGTCGGGAGAAACAGATACGCAGTATTTT. Protein product: CASSQIPGQGSGETDTQYF.